The rows below give T cell receptor beta chains drawn from one sample of a study of naive and memory T cell subsets. MiXCR was run by TCRdb on the UMI-ligation and nested PCR reads, yielding one entry per CDR3 protein. The sample lists 17,000 or so distinct CDR3 sequences, around 10% occurring once. Input material: central memory CD8+ T cells from blood. These receptors all come from a human donor in good health. Both conserved end residues are part of each CDR3.

V gene	J gene	CDR3 protein
TRBV5-6	TRBJ1-1	CASSLSVDRGQMNTEAFF
TRBV13	TRBJ2-7	CASSLGPREQYF
TRBV12-3/TRBV12-4	TRBJ1-6	CASSSTGCVGSPLHF
TRBV5-4	TRBJ2-5	CASSSGTSGRMLGETQYF
TRBV28	TRBJ2-7	CASSLNEQYF
TRBV5-6	TRBJ2-1	CASSLVAGGPYNEQFF
TRBV9	TRBJ2-1	CASSGRTSGIGVEQFF
TRBV12-3/TRBV12-4	TRBJ2-7	CASSLNPNSYEQYF
TRBV7-9	TRBJ2-1	CASSLAEHYNEQFF
TRBV30	TRBJ2-7	CAWSGNGYEQYF
TRBV4-2	TRBJ2-7	CASSPELAGSYEQYF
TRBV7-9	TRBJ1-2	CASSQHRGHFYGYTF
TRBV20-1	TRBJ2-3	CSARDRGDTQYF
TRBV20-1	TRBJ2-3	CSAPRTSGGAKDTQYF
TRBV3-1	TRBJ2-1	CASSQESFRAGLSDEQFF
TRBV29-1	TRBJ2-7	CSVGINGGWDEQYF
TRBV4-2	TRBJ1-2	CASSQERRLGYGYTF
TRBV4-2	TRBJ2-7	CASSPQGNEQYF
TRBV20-1	TRBJ2-5	CSFKGSSGSETQYF
TRBV6-1	TRBJ2-1	CASSDWAHGRNEQFF
TRBV4-2	TRBJ2-2	CASSQDLRANTGELFF
TRBV4-3	TRBJ2-1	CASSQDGTRFNEQFF
TRBV28	TRBJ1-6	CASSLSWDSYNSPLHF